The 13 T cell receptor beta chains presented below share a single source sample, sequenced in a study of T cells generated in artificial thymic organoids. Their antigens remain unidentified. TCRalpha and TCRbeta libraries were amplified separately by semi-nested PCR with TRAC or TRBC reverse primers. TCRdb used MiXCR to reprocess the 5' RACE reads, holding one entry per CDR3 protein. The table has 6,000 to 8,000 distinct CDR3 sequences, 20% to 30% seen once. Human HSPCs were combined with MS5 stroma expressing human DLL1. Organoids were seeded with FACS-purified CD34+CD3- stem and progenitor cells depleted of residual T cells. Sequenced material: naive CD8+ T cells grown in artificial thymic organoids from cord blood stem and progenitor cells. The subset is: CD3+TCRalphabeta+CD8SP T cells; for blood, CD45RO-CCR7+ naive CD8+ T cells. These receptors were taken from a human donor who gave cord blood stem cells for thymic organoid culture, a cardiac surgery patient who gave postnatal thymus, or a blood donor (not recorded which).

On this clonotype itself: A much larger clone lies one base from this, so it may be a read error. The V call is TRBV12-3 or TRBV12-4, the J call TRBJ1-2; no reliable D call. The CDR3 loop spans 14 amino acids. DNA of the CDR3: TGTACCAGCAGTTTAGGGCAGCTTAACTATGGCTACACCTTC. Translating gives CTSSLGQLNYGYTF.

The V call is TRBV12-3 or TRBV12-4, the J call TRBJ1-3; D unclear. With 6 bases removed from V and 7 bases from J, the gap between germline ends came to 10 bases. The CDR3 is made up of 12 amino acids. The CDR3 is CASSLGENTIYF. The CDR3 DNA reads TGTGCCAGCAGCCTAGGAGAGAACACCATATATTTT.

This clonotype occurred a few times. V gene TRBV5-1 combines with J gene TRBJ2-2; D is unresolved. CDR1 and CDR2 from the germline V gene are SGHRS and YFSETQ. The CDR3 runs to 15 residues. V was pared by 4 bases and J by 2 bases, with 12 bases between. The CDR3 reads CASSPDGFNTGELFF. DNA for the CDR3: TGCGCCAGCAGCCCCGACGGATTTAACACCGGGGAGCTGTTTTTT.

About this clonotype itself: This may be a read error, as it is one base from a much larger clone. The chain links TRBV5-1 to TRBJ1-4, with D possibly matching TRBD1 (5 bases). CDR3 length: 14 residues. Looked up from germline, CDR1 is SGHRS and CDR2 is YFSETQ. The CDR3 protein is CASGLAGRNEKLFF. The CDR3, as DNA: TGCGCCAGCGGCTTGGCAGGGAGAAATGAAAAACTGTTTTTT.

A word on this clonotype: The junction does not match germline at one end; this may be a read error. V and J are TRBV4-1 and TRBJ2-1, with D tentatively TRBD2 (6 bases). This CDR3 is 13 amino acids long. Per germline, CDR1 MGHRA and CDR2 YSYEKL. CDR3 residues: CTSSLPSDREQFF. The DNA for the CDR3 is TGCACCAGCAGCCTACCTAGCGACCGTGAGCAGTTCTTC.

This clonotype showed up just once. A much larger clone lies one base from this, so it may be a read error. The chain employs TRBV24-1 and TRBJ2-7; no firm D call. Germline CDR1 and CDR2: KGHDR and SFDVKD. This CDR3 contains 13 residues. Here the CDR3 reads CATPLSPYSERYF. The CDR3 region has the DNA TGTGCCACCCCGCTCAGCCCATACTCCGAGCGGTACTTC.

Sample share makes this clonotype medium-sized. The chain recombines TRBV7-2 with TRBJ1-6; D not certain. This CDR3 contains 14 residues. CDR1 SGHTA and CDR2 FQGNSA come from the germline V gene. V shed 4 bases and J shed 10 bases, with 14 bases lying between them. CDR3 residues: CASSWESRVSPLHF. The CDR3 nucleotides read TGTGCCAGCAGCTGGGAGTCAAGGGTATCACCCCTCCACTTT.

In regard to this clonotype: Given a much more abundant clone one base away, this may be a read error. This chain links TRBV4-3 with TRBJ2-2, with D perhaps TRBD1 (6 bases). In germline, CDR1 is LGHNA, CDR2 YSLEER. The CDR3 is 15 residues long. CDR3 coding DNA: TGCACCAGCAGCCGACACAGGGCAAAAAGCGGGGAGCTGTTTTTT. Its translation is CTSSRHRAKSGELFF.

Points on this clonotype: An end of the junction does not agree with germline; a read error may underlie this. This chain joins TRBV12-3 or TRBV12-4 and TRBJ1-1; D is ambiguous. CDR3 length equals 12 residues. DNA for the CDR3: TGTGCCAGCAAGTCCCACCCCACTGAAGCTCTCTTT. This encodes CASKSHPTEALF.

By sample share, this clonotype is large. V is TRBV4-1 and J is TRBJ2-7, with D maybe TRBD1 (5 bases). The CDR3 contains 15 residues. Germline CDR1 reads MGHRA; CDR2 reads YSYEKL. Between the trimmed V and J ends, which lost 4 bases and 0 bases, there was a span of 13 bases. CDR3 residues: CASSRTGLFSYEQYF. CDR3 in DNA: TGCGCCAGCAGCCGTACAGGCCTTTTCTCCTACGAGCAGTACTTC.

V is TRBV28 and J is TRBJ1-5; no definite D call. Trimming stripped 0 bases from V and 3 bases from J, with 6 bases between. The CDR3 runs 14 residues. The germline CDR1 and CDR2 sequences are MDHEN and SYDVKM. The CDR3 is CASSLWALNQPQHF. CDR3 nucleotides: TGTGCCAGCAGTTTATGGGCGCTCAATCAGCCCCAGCATTTT.

A word on this clonotype: The conserved phenylalanine or tryptophan normally closing the CDR3 is absent here, so this likely arose from a read error. This sequence joins TRBV7-2 and TRBJ1-5; D possibly corresponds to TRBD1 (5 bases). The V and J ends lost 3 bases and 6 bases respectively, with 12 bases between them. Germline V gene lookup returns CDR1 SGHTA and CDR2 FQGNSA. The CDR3 is made up of 14 amino acids. This CDR3 reads CASSFSGTVQPQHS. CDR3 in DNA: TGTGCCAGCAGCTTCTCCGGGACGGTTCAGCCCCAGCATTCT.

There are a few counts of this clonotype. J is TRBJ2-7 and V is TRBV12-5; 8 nucleotides match TRBD1. Germline V gene data show CDR1 as LGHNT and CDR2 as FRNRAP. The CDR3 is 16 residues long. V shed 6 bases, J shed 0 bases, and the junction held 10 bases outside the gene matches. CDR3 in DNA: TGTGCTAGTGGATGGACAGGGTGCTCCACCTCCTACGAGCAGTACTTC. It encodes CASGWTGCSTSYEQYF.